This entry concerns a single T cell receptor (beta chain). Shortly before study entry, within 2 weeks, exposed participants had met a COVID-19 case. This sample stems from a study of blood T cell repertoires in COVID-19. Study information: Specimens from acute and convalescent COVID-19 originated in the United States, Italy and Spain. T cells, B-cell-depleted T cells, or PBMCs provided the cDNA or gDNA that served as material.

Some clones are missing from TCRdb's copy, which holds only in-frame ones; the method was immunoSEQ multiplex PCR. The sample shows around 220,000 clones, almost 90% of them seen only once. CDR1 is LNHDA, CDR2 SQIVND, per germline (reference sequence). The junction had 8 bases not matched to a gene; V was cut back by 4 bases and J by 6 bases. There are 16 residues in the CDR3. The receptor comes from a man in his thirties or forties who had been exposed to COVID-19. V and J are TRBV19 and TRBJ2-2; 10 bases map to TRBD1. Sample: PBMCs or T cells enriched from blood (not recorded which). The CDR3 coding sequence is TGTGCCAGTAGTACCCCCGGGACAGGGGATCCCGGGGAGCTGTTTTTT. Protein product: CASSTPGTGDPGELFF.